The 19 T cell receptor beta chains listed next were all sequenced from one sample in a study of radiotherapy plus CTLA-4 blockade in lung cancer. Assay: immunoSEQ multiplex PCR; the TCRdb copy retains only in-frame clones and omits some. This table has roughly 24,000 clones, about four fifths appearing once. The specimen comprised peripheral blood, sampled from a patient treated with radiotherapy plus ipilimumab. These receptors all stem from a human donor with non-small cell lung cancer that progressed on radiotherapy plus ipilimumab.

The CDR3 spells CASSIETGRNQPQHF. The CDR3 bases are TGTGCCAGTAGTATTGAAACAGGCCGCAATCAGCCCCAGCATTTT. This chain joins TRBV19 and TRBJ1-5, with D possibly matching TRBD1 (5 bases). Germline V lookup: CDR1 LNHDA, CDR2 SQIVND (reference sequence). This CDR3 is 15 amino acids long. V dropped 3 bases and J dropped 2 bases, with 11 bases sitting between them.

This clone was found a few times. The rearrangement joins TRBV28 to TRBJ1-2; D not resolved. From germline, CDR1 is MDHEN and CDR2 SYDVKM. The length of the CDR3 is 12 residues. V was cut by 2 bases and J by 6 bases, with 7 bases left in between. The CDR3 sequence: CASSLQVHGYTF. The CDR3 DNA reads TGTGCCAGCAGTTTACAGGTCCATGGCTACACCTTC.

This clone appeared a few times. This chain connects TRBV4-2 to TRBJ2-7; D call uncertain. This CDR3 contains 15 residues. CDR1 and CDR2 (germline): LGHNA, YNFKEQ. V was trimmed by 0 bases and J by 0 bases, leaving 9 bases between them. The CDR3 spells CASSQEHGGSYEQYF. In DNA, the CDR3 is TGTGCCAGCAGCCAAGAACATGGCGGCTCCTACGAGCAGTACTTC.

The V and J genes are TRBV19 and TRBJ1-5, with 8 bases matching TRBD1. Germline V gene lookup returns CDR1 LNHDA and CDR2 SQIVND (reference sequence). The CDR3 runs to 15 residues. Germline trimming cut 3 bases from V and 7 bases from J; bases unmatched to any gene: 8. The CDR3 bases are TGTGCCAGTAGTATCCAGACAGGGGAAGGACAGCCCCAGCATTTT. Translating it yields CASSIQTGEGQPQHF.

The rearrangement links TRBV27 to TRBJ2-1, with D perhaps TRBD1 (7 bases). There are 16 residues in the CDR3. Germline V gives CDR1 MNHEY, CDR2 SMNVEV (reference sequence). Trimming pared 6 bases from V and 4 bases from J, leaving 19 bases between. Written as DNA, the CDR3 is TGTGCCAGCAGCGGAGGGGGCGGGCCAGCGTACAATGAGCAGTTCTTC. It specifies CASSGGGGPAYNEQFF.

J is TRBJ1-1 and V is TRBV15, with 8 bases lining up with TRBD1. The V gene's germline CDR1 is LNHNV and CDR2 YYDKDF (reference sequence). The CDR3 runs to 14 residues. The junction had 3 bases not matched to a gene; V was cut back by 2 bases and J by 4 bases. The CDR3 protein is CATSRNRGGTEAFF. CDR3 in DNA: TGTGCCACCAGCAGAAACAGGGGGGGCACTGAAGCTTTCTTT. Full variable domain (missing parts from reference TRBV15 and TRBJ1-1): DAMVIQNPRYQVTQFGKPVTLSCSQTLNHNVMYWYQQKSSQAPKLLFHYYDKDFNNEADTPDNFQSRRPNTSFCFLDIRSPGLGDTAMYLCATSRNRGGTEAFFGQGTRLTVV.

V is TRBV5-1 and J is TRBJ2-1, with D perhaps matching TRBD2 (5 bases). Germline V gene data show CDR1 as SGHRS and CDR2 as YFSETQ. V shed 4 bases and J shed 8 bases, with 16 bases lying between them. There are 14 residues in the CDR3. CDR3 sequence reads: CASSLGSFGDEQFF. Written as DNA, the CDR3 is TGCGCCAGCAGCCTAGGCTCCTTCGGGGATGAGCAGTTCTTC.

This clone came up a few times. J is TRBJ2-7 and V is TRBV6-1; the D gene is possibly TRBD2 (5 bases). CDR1 is MNHNS and CDR2 is SASEGT in the germline V gene. There are 13 residues in the CDR3. V gave up 9 bases and J gave up 5 bases, with 17 bases separating them. Written as DNA, the CDR3 is TGTGCCAGTACTAGGACGGGCGGGCACGAGCAGTACTTC. It yields the protein CASTRTGGHEQYF.

This chain connects TRBV2 to TRBJ1-5; D is uncertain. Germline V gives CDR1 SNHLY, CDR2 FYNNEI. Trimming took off 7 bases at V and 3 bases at J, with 10 bases between the two ends. This CDR3 is built from 13 residues. CDR3 loop: CASNYSPNQPQHF. The DNA for the CDR3 is TGTGCCAGCAACTACAGCCCCAATCAGCCCCAGCATTTT.

The rearrangement joins TRBV7-9 to TRBJ2-1; no clear D. The ends were cut back, 3 bases at V and 0 bases at J, with 3 bases in the middle. In germline, CDR1 is SEHNR, CDR2 FQNEAQ (reference sequence). The CDR3 runs to 13 residues. Written as DNA, the CDR3 is TGTGCCAGCAGCTTCAGCTCCTACAATGAGCAGTTCTTC. It specifies CASSFSSYNEQFF.

The gene calls are TRBV5-1 and TRBJ2-2, with D perhaps matching TRBD1 or TRBD2 (5 bases each). Per the germline V gene, CDR1 is SGHRS and CDR2 is YFSETQ. The CDR3 contains 16 residues. The V end was cut by 2 bases, the J end by 2 bases, with 13 bases between. CDR3 amino acids: CASSFGGSVNTGELFF. Here the CDR3 DNA reads TGCGCCAGCAGCTTTGGGGGTAGCGTTAACACCGGGGAGCTGTTTTTT.

The chain joins TRBV7-8 to TRBJ2-5; D uncertain. CDR3 length: 13 residues. V lost 4 bases and J 4 bases, leaving 10 bases between the germline ends. Germline CDR1 and CDR2: SGHVS and FQNEAQ. CDR3 bases: TGTGCCAGCAGCTCCTGGCGACTAGAGACCCAGTACTTC. It yields the protein CASSSWRLETQYF.

The rearrangement links TRBV5-8 to TRBJ1-2; D call uncertain. Per germline, CDR1 SGHTS and CDR2 YDEGEE. The CDR3 length is 12 residues. V dropped 4 bases and J dropped 7 bases, with 11 bases sitting between them. The CDR3: CASSLLEGGYTF. In DNA form, the CDR3 reads TGTGCCAGCAGCCTCCTAGAAGGTGGCTACACCTTC.

V is TRBV4-3 and J is TRBJ1-4, with D unresolved. V shed 2 bases and J shed 0 bases, with 16 bases lying between them. The CDR3 extends over 18 amino acids. Germline CDR1 reads LGHNA; CDR2 reads YSLEER. The CDR3 loop reads CASSQIPGGSATNEKLFF. In DNA, the CDR3 is TGCGCCAGCAGCCAAATACCGGGTGGTTCCGCAACTAATGAAAAACTGTTTTTT.

This clone came up once. This chain joins TRBV28 and TRBJ2-1; TRBD2 aligns across 7 bases. Germline V gives CDR1 MDHEN, CDR2 SYDVKM. The CDR3 runs 15 residues. J gave up 3 bases and V 5 bases, and 7 bases lay outside the gene matches. CDR3 coding DNA: TGTGCCAGCAGTCCCAGCGGGACCTTCTACAATGAGCAGTTCTTC. It yields the protein CASSPSGTFYNEQFF.

The V and J genes are TRBV4-2 and TRBJ2-2; D possibly matches TRBD1 or TRBD2 (5 bases each). Germline V gene lookup returns CDR1 LGHNA and CDR2 YNFKEQ. With 0 bases removed from V and 6 bases from J, the gap between germline ends came to 14 bases. The CDR3 loop spans 16 amino acids. The CDR3 reads CASSQDAQGEAGELFF. In DNA form, the CDR3 reads TGTGCCAGCAGCCAAGACGCGCAGGGAGAGGCCGGGGAGCTGTTTTTT.

This clone was picked up a small number of times. The V and J genes are TRBV5-5 and TRBJ2-5; no reliable D call. The V and J ends lost 2 bases and 5 bases respectively, with 7 bases between them. Germline CDR1 and CDR2: SGHKS and YYEKEE (reference sequence). The CDR3 is 12 amino acids. CDR3 in amino acids: CASSLVMETQYF. In nucleotides, the CDR3 is TGTGCCAGCAGCTTAGTTATGGAGACCCAGTACTTC. Based on the CDR3 plus reference TRBV5-5 and TRBJ2-5, the full variable domain is DAGVTQSPTHLIKTRGQQVTLRCSPISGHKSVSWYQQVLGQGPQFIFQYYEKEERGRGNFPDRFSARQFPNYSSELNVNALLLGDSALYLCASSLVMETQYFGPGTRLLVL.

This chain joins TRBV6-1 and TRBJ2-7; a weak D match, TRBD1 (7 bases). The CDR3 contains 14 residues. From germline, CDR1 is MNHNS and CDR2 SASEGT. V dropped 7 bases and J dropped 1 base, with 14 bases sitting between them. The CDR3 protein is CASTAGGSSYEQYF. The CDR3 DNA sequence: TGTGCCAGCACCGCAGGGGGGTCGTCCTACGAGCAGTACTTC.

CDR3 protein: CASSLGGTGEGETQYF. In nucleotides, the CDR3 is TGTGCCAGCAGTTTGGGAGGAACTGGGGAGGGAGAGACCCAGTACTTC. The rearrangement joins TRBV7-9 to TRBJ2-5; TRBD2 matches at 7 bases. The germline CDR1 and CDR2 sequences are SEHNR and FQNEAQ (reference sequence). V lost 6 bases, J lost 4 bases, and 14 bases stayed unmatched. The CDR3 is 16 amino acids. Together with reference TRBV7-9 and TRBJ2-5, the CDR3 gives the full variable domain: DTGVSQNPRHKITKRGQNVTFRCDPISEHNRLYWYRQTLGQGPEFLTYFQNEAQLEKSRLLSDRFSAERPKGSFSTLEIQRTEQGDSAMYLCASSLGGTGEGETQYFGPGTRLLVL.